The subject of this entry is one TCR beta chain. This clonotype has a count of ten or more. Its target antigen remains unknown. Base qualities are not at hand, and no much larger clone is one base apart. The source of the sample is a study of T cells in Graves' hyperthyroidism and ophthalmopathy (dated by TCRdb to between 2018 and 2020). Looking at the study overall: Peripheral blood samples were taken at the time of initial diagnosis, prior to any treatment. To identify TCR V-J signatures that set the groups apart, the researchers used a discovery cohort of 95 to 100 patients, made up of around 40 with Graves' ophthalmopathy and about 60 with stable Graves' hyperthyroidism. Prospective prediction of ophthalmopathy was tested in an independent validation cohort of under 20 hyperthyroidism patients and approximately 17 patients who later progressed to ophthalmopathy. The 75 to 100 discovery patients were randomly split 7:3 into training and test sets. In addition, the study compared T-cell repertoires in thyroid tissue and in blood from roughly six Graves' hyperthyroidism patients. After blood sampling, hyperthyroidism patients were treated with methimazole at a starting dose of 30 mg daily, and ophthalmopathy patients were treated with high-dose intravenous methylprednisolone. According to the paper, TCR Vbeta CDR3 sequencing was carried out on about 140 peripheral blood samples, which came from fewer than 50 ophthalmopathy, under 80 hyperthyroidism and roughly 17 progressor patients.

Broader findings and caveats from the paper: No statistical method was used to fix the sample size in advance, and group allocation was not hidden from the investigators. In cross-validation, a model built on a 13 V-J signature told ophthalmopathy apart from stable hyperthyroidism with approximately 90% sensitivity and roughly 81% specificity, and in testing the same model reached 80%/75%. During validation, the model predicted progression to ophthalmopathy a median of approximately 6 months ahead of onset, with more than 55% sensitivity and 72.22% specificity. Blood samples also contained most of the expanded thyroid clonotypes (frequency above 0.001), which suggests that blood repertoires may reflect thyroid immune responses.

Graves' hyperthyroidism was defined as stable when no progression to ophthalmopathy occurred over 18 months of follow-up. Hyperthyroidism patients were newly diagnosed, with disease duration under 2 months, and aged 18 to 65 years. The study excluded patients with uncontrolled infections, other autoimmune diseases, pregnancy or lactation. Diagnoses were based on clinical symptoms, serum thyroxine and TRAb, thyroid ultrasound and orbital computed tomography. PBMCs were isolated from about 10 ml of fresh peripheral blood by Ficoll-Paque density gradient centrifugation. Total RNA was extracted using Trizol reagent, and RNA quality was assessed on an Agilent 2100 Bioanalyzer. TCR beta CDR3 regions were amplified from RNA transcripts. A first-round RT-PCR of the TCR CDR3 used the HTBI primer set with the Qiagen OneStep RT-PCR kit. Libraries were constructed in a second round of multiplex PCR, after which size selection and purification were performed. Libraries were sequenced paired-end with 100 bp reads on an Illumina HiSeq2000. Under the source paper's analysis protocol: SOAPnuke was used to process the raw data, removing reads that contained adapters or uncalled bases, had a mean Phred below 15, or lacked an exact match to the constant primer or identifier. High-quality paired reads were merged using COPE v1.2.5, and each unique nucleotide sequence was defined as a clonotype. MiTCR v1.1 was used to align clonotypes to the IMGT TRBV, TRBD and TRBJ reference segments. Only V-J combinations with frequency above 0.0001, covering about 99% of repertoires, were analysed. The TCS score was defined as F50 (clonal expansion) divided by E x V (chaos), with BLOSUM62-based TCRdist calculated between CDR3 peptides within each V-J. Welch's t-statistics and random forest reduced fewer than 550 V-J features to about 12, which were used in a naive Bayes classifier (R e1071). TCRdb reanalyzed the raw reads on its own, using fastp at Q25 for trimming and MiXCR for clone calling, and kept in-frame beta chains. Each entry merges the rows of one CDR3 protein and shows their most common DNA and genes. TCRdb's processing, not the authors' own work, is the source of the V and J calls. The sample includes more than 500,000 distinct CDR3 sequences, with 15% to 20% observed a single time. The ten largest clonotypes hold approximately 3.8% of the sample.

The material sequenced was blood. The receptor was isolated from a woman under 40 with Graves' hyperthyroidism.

The CDR3 region reads CSAPYGGSGETQYF. The nucleotides read TGCAGCGCTCCTTATGGGGGGAGTGGGGAGACCCAGTACTTC. The V and J segments used are TRBV20-1 and TRBJ2-5; the D gene is perhaps TRBD2, on 6 matching bases. Including cysteine and phenylalanine, the CDR3 has 14 amino acids. Kept here is only the CDR3 DNA, which spans 42 bases and is read in frame from base 1. CDR1 and CDR2, looked up from the germline V gene (reference sequence), are DFQATT and SNEGSKA.